This T cell receptor (beta chain) was captured by sequencing in a study of blood T cell repertoires in COVID-19. The CDR3 sequence is 16 residues long. Germline V gene lookup returns CDR1 SGDLS and CDR2 YYNGEE. Trimming pared 2 bases from V and 4 bases from J, leaving 18 bases between. As originally analysed: How many nucleated cells were present was estimated from reference gene primer amplification. Produced via immunoSEQ multiplex PCR; TCRdb's table is partial and in-frame only. V and J calls and clone size come straight from that table; D and trimming were deduced from the DNA. The sample contains more than 200,000 clones, roughly nine tenths of which appear only once.

Sequencing used PBMCs or T cells enriched from blood (not recorded which). The receptor was derived from a man aged 25 to 40 who had recovered from COVID-19. The chain combines TRBV9 with TRBJ1-1; D gene ambiguous. CDR3 DNA: TGTGCCAGCAGCGTTTACTCGGGGTCCCTGACCACTGAAGCTTTCTTT. It is translated as CASSVYSGSLTTEAFF.